The TCR beta chain under discussion was sequenced for a study of response to subunit inactivated influenza vaccine. Overall study results and limits: It was suggested by the authors that few new T cells are recruited by each seasonal influenza vaccination.

V lost 2 bases and J lost 3; bases outside the gene matches: 4. Germline V CDR1 and CDR2: SEHNR, FQNEAQ (reference sequence). This CDR3 comprises 15 residues. This clonotype has at least ten counts. Its antigen remains unknown. In TCRdb, the RT-PCR reads were re-called with MiXCR into one record per CDR3 protein. This sample carries more than 400,000 distinct CDR3 sequences, over 9.5% of them seen once, and the ten largest clones take 12%. The sequencing used PBMCs from blood, collected about 40 days after vaccination. The clonotype comes from a man in his forties or fifties who received an inactivated influenza vaccine. This chain links TRBV7-9 with TRBJ2-3; 8 bases map to TRBD1. The CDR3 sequence: CASSLTTGVTDTQYF. The CDR3 DNA follows: TGTGCCAGCAGCTTAACGACAGGGGTAACAGATACGCAGTATTTT. The full variable domain, rest sourced from reference TRBV7-9 and TRBJ2-3, is DTGVSQNPRHKITKRGQNVTFRCDPISEHNRLYWYRQTLGQGPEFLTYFQNEAQLEKSRLLSDRFSAERPKGSFSTLEIQRTEQGDSAMYLCASSLTTGVTDTQYFGPGTRLTVL.